The T cell receptor (beta chain) described here comes from a study of cytomegalovirus exposure and HLA in healthy donors. The CDR3 has 15 amino acids. With 1 base clipped from V and 6 bases from J, the junction kept 2 bases outside the gene matches. Germline V lookup: CDR1 SGHNT, CDR2 YENEEA. In its sample, this clone was seen a few times. The primer mix had 60 Vbeta and 13 Jbeta primers. Generated by immunoSEQ multiplex PCR, the TCRdb table keeps only in-frame clones and is missing some. This table holds 150,000 to 200,000 clones, almost 80% found once. This clonotype originated in a man aged 30 to 45 in good health and CMV-seronegative. The rearrangement links TRBV11-3 to TRBJ2-1, with TRBD2 matching 11 bases. The sample was PBMCs. CDR3 DNA: TGTGCCAGCAGCTTAGTTAGCGGGGGGGGCAATGAGCAGTTCTTC. Translation gives CASSLVSGGGNEQFF.